This TCR beta chain derives from a study of early T cells in non-severe SARS-CoV-2 infection. Overall study: It was bulk RNA from unsorted whole blood that was sequenced, and the chains were unpaired. Regarding the study as a whole: The study's VDJdb matching favored anti-spike CD8 responses and missed private and CD4 specificities.

A word on this clonotype: What it binds is unknown.

The CDR3 contains 15 residues. V dropped 6 bases and J dropped 4 bases, with 18 bases sitting between them. Germline lookup yields CDR1 SEHNR and CDR2 FQNEAQ (reference sequence). TCRdb recomputed calls from the 5' RACE reads with MiXCR, one row per CDR3 protein. The sample has about 70,000 distinct CDR3 sequences; less than 15% are singletons. The chain carries TRBV7-9 and TRBJ1-1, with D perhaps TRBD1 (6 bases). The sample was whole blood, taken at baseline. The sequence was collected from an adult who was a healthcare worker with PCR-confirmed SARS-CoV-2 infection or an uninfected control (not recorded which). The donor label of this sample is uncertain. The CDR3 coding sequence is TGTGCCAGCAGGGTAGGGGATAGAGGGGGCACTGAAGCTTTCTTT. Residues: CASRVGDRGGTEAFF. Full variable domain (rest looked up from reference TRBV7-9 and TRBJ1-1): DTGVSQNPRHKITKRGQNVTFRCDPISEHNRLYWYRQTLGQGPEFLTYFQNEAQLEKSRLLSDRFSAERPKGSFSTLEIQRTEQGDSAMYLCASRVGDRGGTEAFFGQGTRLTVV.